What follows are 13 T cell receptor beta chains derived from one specimen sequenced in a study of CD8 T cells in ankylosing spondylitis. TCRdb independently ran MiXCR on the 5' RACE reads; one entry per CDR3 protein. The data hold some 270,000 distinct CDR3 sequences, with 15% to 20% observed a single time. Sequencing was done on a sample of blood, either unsorted or a sorted T cell fraction (not recorded which). The receptors stem from a male donor with ankylosing spondylitis or in good health (not recorded which).

The chain combines TRBV6-5 with TRBJ2-7; 8 nucleotides match TRBD2. J lost 2 bases, V lost 0 bases, and 6 bases had no gene match. Germline CDR1 reads MNHEY; CDR2 reads SVGAGI. This CDR3 has 16 residues. CDR3 in amino acids: CASSYSSSGSPYEQYF. The CDR3 nucleotides read TGTGCCAGCAGTTACTCATCCAGCGGGAGCCCCTACGAGCAGTACTTC.

The chain combines TRBV28 with TRBJ2-7, with D maybe TRBD2 (5 bases). Germline V gene data show CDR1 as MDHEN and CDR2 as SYDVKM. Trimming cost V 11 bases and J 7 bases, with 12 bases left between them. CDR3 length: 10 amino acids. CDR3 nucleotide sequence: TGTGCCGCCATTGCGGGTGAGCAGTACTTC. As protein: CAAIAGEQYF.

The table lists this clonotype with a few counts. The chain recombines TRBV6-1 with TRBJ2-5, with 12 bases lining up with TRBD2. CDR1 is MNHNS, CDR2 SASEGT, per germline. V gave up 6 bases and J gave up 2 bases; unmatched junction bases: 4. This CDR3 is built from 15 residues. As DNA, the CDR3 is TGTGCCAGCAGCGGGACTAGCGGGCGTCAAGAGACCCAGTACTTC. Translation gives CASSGTSGRQETQYF.

This clonotype was recorded a few times. This sequence joins TRBV2 and TRBJ2-7; 10 bases match TRBD1. The CDR3 has 14 amino acids. Germline loops: CDR1 SNHLY, CDR2 FYNNEI. After removal of 4 bases from V and 5 bases from J, the junction contained 5 bases not matched to a gene. CDR3 nucleotides: TGTGCCAGCAGTGTAGACAGGGGGCACGACGAGCAGTACTTC. Protein: CASSVDRGHDEQYF.

This clonotype has ten or more counts. J is TRBJ2-7 and V is TRBV6-1; a possible D gene is TRBD1 (5 bases). Germline V gives CDR1 MNHNS, CDR2 SASEGT. CDR3 length: 16 amino acids. V gave up 2 bases and J gave up 3 bases, with 17 bases separating them. CDR3 in amino acids: CASSESGAEPFYEQYF. CDR3 DNA sequence: TGTGCCAGCAGTGAAAGTGGGGCAGAGCCGTTCTACGAGCAGTACTTC.

This clonotype was seen many times. This chain uses TRBV20-1 with TRBJ2-7; D is ambiguous. CDR1 is DFQATT and CDR2 is SNEGSKA in the germline V gene (reference sequence). CDR3 length: 11 residues. Trimming stripped 6 bases from V and 3 bases from J, with 9 bases between. CDR3 in amino acids: CSAQDRYEQYF. The DNA for the CDR3 is TGCAGTGCCCAGGACCGCTACGAGCAGTACTTC.

This clonotype was detected a few times. This chain uses TRBV29-1 with TRBJ2-7; D is unclear. This CDR3 has 11 residues. Trimming stripped 4 bases from V and 3 bases from J, with 7 bases between. Germline loops: CDR1 SQVTM, CDR2 ANQGSEA. The DNA for the CDR3 is TGCAGCGTTGTTCGGAACTACGAGCAGTACTTC. Residues: CSVVRNYEQYF.

The CDR3 DNA follows: TGCAGCGTTGTTATCTGGGACAGGGGGCAGGAGACCCAGTACTTC. It codes for CSVVIWDRGQETQYF. This chain connects TRBV29-1 to TRBJ2-5; 12 nucleotides align to TRBD1. CDR1 SQVTM and CDR2 ANQGSEA come from the germline V gene. The V segment lost 4 bases and the J segment 5 bases; nucleotides outside the gene matches: 8. The CDR3 is 15 residues long.

This clonotype appeared a few times. The gene calls are TRBV6-5 and TRBJ1-1; the match to TRBD1 covers 7 bases. CDR1 and CDR2 from the germline V gene are MNHEY and SVGAGI. This CDR3 spans 14 amino acids. Trimming cost V 2 bases and J 3 bases; bases outside gene matches: 3. CDR3 sequence reads: CASSYVRGYTEAFF. CDR3 in DNA: TGTGCCAGCAGTTACGTCAGGGGGTACACTGAAGCTTTCTTT.

CDR3 sequence (DNA): TGTGCCAGCAGCCAAGATTACGGTCTCGGCGAGCAGTACTTC. Its protein product is CASSQDYGLGEQYF. This chain uses TRBV3-1 with TRBJ2-7, with D hard to call. CDR1 is LGHDT, CDR2 YNNKEL, per germline (reference sequence). This CDR3 is built from 14 residues. V was cut by 0 bases and J by 6 bases, with 12 bases left in between.

This clonotype occurred many times. The chain links TRBV10-3 to TRBJ2-1; perhaps D is TRBD1 or TRBD2 (6 bases each). Trimming left V 0 bases short and J 5 bases short, with 14 bases between. Germline CDR1 is ENHRY and CDR2 is SYGVKD. The CDR3 consists of 16 residues. The CDR3 nucleotides are TGTGCCATCAGTGAGTCGTGGCAGGAGGGGGACAATGAGCAGTTCTTC. Residues: CAISESWQEGDNEQFF.

V gene TRBV7-8 combines with J gene TRBJ2-1, with D tentatively TRBD1 or TRBD2 (5 bases each). CDR1 and CDR2 (germline): SGHVS, FQNEAQ. This CDR3 contains 14 residues. Trimming removed 1 base at V and 7 bases at J, with 11 bases between. The CDR3 spells CASSLDGGLNEQFF. The CDR3 DNA follows: TGTGCCAGCAGCTTAGATGGGGGTTTAAATGAGCAGTTCTTC.

This clonotype has just a few counts. The chain has TRBV12-3 or TRBV12-4 and TRBJ2-7, with a possible D match to TRBD1 (5 bases). The V end was cut by 4 bases, the J end by 4 bases, with 14 bases between. The CDR3 loop spans 14 amino acids. CDR3 coding DNA: TGTGCCAGCAGTTGGACAACCCAACGTTACGAGCAGTACTTC. This sequence encodes CASSWTTQRYEQYF.